This T cell receptor beta chain is drawn from a study of shared clonotypes between healthy human individuals. General observations from the study: Clonotypes not shared had lower generation probabilities than those common to all four donors. A handful of donors shared approximately 5% of their naive CD4 clonotypes. The study generally estimated greater richness for naive than memory subsets.

It was CD45RO-negative cells, positively selected for CCR7, that made up naive CD8 cells, with terminally differentiated effector memory CD45RA+ cells excluded. The data were produced by immunoSEQ multiplex PCR, yet TCRdb's version contains in-frame clones alone and is incomplete. Of approximately 2,200,000 clones in the sample, about 93% are singletons; the top ten hold about 1.8%. Regarding this clone: Its antigen is unknown. This CDR3 is also generated by other DNA sequences in the sample.

In germline, CDR1 is MGHRA, CDR2 YSYEKL. This CDR3 comprises 15 residues. V lost 2 bases and J 1 base, leaving 9 bases between the germline ends. The rearrangement joins TRBV4-1 to TRBJ1-3; TRBD1 is a possible D gene (6 bases). The clonotype was recovered from a man aged 18-30 years in good health. Some clones in this sample may be carry-over from other donors' samples. Sequences were obtained from naive CD8+ T cells from PBMCs. This CDR3 reads CASSQSQGSGNTIYF. In DNA, the CDR3 is TGCGCCAGCAGCCAATCACAGGGATCTGGAAACACCATATATTTT.